This TCR beta chain was sequenced for a study of sequential checkpoint blockade in melanoma. Study background: After both sequences, patients received maintenance nivolumab.

This clone rates as medium-sized. At one of its ends the junction is not consistent with the germline gene, which may arise from a read error. This table comes from immunoSEQ multiplex PCR, and its TCRdb copy is limited to in-frame clones, with some not included. The table records roughly 2,500 clones, about 20% of them present only once. CDR3 length equals 15 residues. In germline, CDR1 is MNHGY, CDR2 SAAAGT. Specified treatment: randomized to nivolumab then ipilimumab (arm A) or the reverse (arm B). Sample: tumor tissue (inferred from file names), taken from a patient given nivolumab and ipilimumab in sequence. The receptor was isolated from a human donor with melanoma. The chain carries TRBV6-8 and TRBJ2-7, with 9 bases lining up with TRBD2. CDR3 amino acids: CAISGSGTSFYEQYF. The CDR3 bases are TGTGCCATCAGTGGAAGTGGGACTAGCTTTTACGAGCAGTACTTC.